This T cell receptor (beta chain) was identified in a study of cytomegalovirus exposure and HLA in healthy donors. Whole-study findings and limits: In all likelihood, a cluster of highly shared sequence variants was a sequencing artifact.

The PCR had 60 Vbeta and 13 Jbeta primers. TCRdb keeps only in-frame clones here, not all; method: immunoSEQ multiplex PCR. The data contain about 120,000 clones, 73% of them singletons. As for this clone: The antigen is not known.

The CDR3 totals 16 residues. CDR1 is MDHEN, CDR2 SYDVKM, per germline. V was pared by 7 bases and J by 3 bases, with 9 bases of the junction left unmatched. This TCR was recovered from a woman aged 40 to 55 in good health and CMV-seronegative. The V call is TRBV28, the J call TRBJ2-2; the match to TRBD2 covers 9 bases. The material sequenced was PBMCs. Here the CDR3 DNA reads TGTGCCAGCATCCGAAGCGGGAGGATAGACACCGGGGAGCTGTTTTTT. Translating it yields CASIRSGRIDTGELFF.